This T cell receptor beta chain was obtained from a study of vaccination and CD4 T cells after COVID-19. The overall study: Samples after vaccination came a median approximately 70 days past dose two, ranging 14 to 241. In culture, cells were exposed to overlapping spike peptides from SARS-CoV-2, HCoV-NL63, HCoV-OC43 and HCoV-229E.

The study's findings and limits: In median terms, SARS-CoV-2-reactive clonotypes went from approximately 21 to 40, a nonsignificant rise.

The Oncomine TCR Beta short-read assay was what sequenced the DNA obtained from cultured CD4+ T cells. TCRdb redid the calling of the PCR reads with MiXCR, one entry per CDR3 protein. Of under 20,000 distinct CDR3 sequences listed, roughly two fifths are singletons. Germline V gene lookup returns CDR1 SGHNT and CDR2 YENEEA. V dropped 5 bases and J dropped 1 base, with 13 bases sitting between them. The CDR3 contains 15 residues. The treatment was: approximately 10-day PBMC culture with coronavirus spike peptide pools or control peptides (ViraFEST assay). In regard to this clonotype: Its antigen is not identified.

The receptor was derived from a human donor who had recovered from COVID-19. The chain employs TRBV11-3 and TRBJ2-3; weak D call: TRBD2 (6 bases). The specimen was CD4+ T cells from blood, cultured in vitro, collected after SARS-CoV-2 vaccination. In nucleotides, the CDR3 is TGTGCCAGCAGCCAAGGGGTAGCGGGCACAGATACGCAGTATTTT. As protein: CASSQGVAGTDTQYF.